This entry concerns a single TCR beta chain. These data are taken from a study of cytomegalovirus exposure and HLA in healthy donors. Germline V gene lookup returns CDR1 SEHNR and CDR2 FQNEAQ (reference sequence). Germline trimming cut 3 bases from V and 4 bases from J; bases unmatched to any gene: 4. The CDR3 contains 15 residues. Those who donated were healthy bone marrow donors. Amplification used 60 Vbeta primers and 13 Jbeta primers. TCRdb's copy holds only in-frame clones and misses some; the assay was immunoSEQ multiplex PCR. This table holds approximately 120,000 clones, around 77% found once. Sequencing was performed on PBMCs. V and J are TRBV7-9 and TRBJ2-3; TRBD1 aligns across 10 bases. The TCR originated in a man in his forties or fifties in good health and CMV-seronegative. This CDR3 is CASSFTGTGADTQYF. In DNA form, the CDR3 reads TGTGCCAGCAGCTTTACCGGGACAGGGGCAGATACGCAGTATTTT.